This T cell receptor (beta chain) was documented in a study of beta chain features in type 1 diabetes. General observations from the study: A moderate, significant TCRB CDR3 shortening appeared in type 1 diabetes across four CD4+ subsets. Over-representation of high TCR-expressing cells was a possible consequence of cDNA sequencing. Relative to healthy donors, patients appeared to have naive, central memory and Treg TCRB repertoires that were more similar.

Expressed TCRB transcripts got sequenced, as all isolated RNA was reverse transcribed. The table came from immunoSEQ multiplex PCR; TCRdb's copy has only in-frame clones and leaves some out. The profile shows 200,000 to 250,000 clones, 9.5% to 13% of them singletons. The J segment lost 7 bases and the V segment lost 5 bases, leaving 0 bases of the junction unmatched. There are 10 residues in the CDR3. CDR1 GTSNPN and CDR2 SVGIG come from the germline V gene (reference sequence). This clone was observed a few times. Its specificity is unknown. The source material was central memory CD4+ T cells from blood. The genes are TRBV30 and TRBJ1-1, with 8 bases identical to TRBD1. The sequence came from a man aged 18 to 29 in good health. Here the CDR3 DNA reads TGTGCCTGGGGACAGGGTGAAGCTTTCTTT. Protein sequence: CAWGQGEAFF.